The T cell receptor (beta chain) described here comes from a study of cytomegalovirus exposure and HLA in healthy donors. Study conclusions and caveats: Confirmation was obtained in vitro that a few CMV-associated chains are specific for CMV antigens. Many donors shared some public TCRs, even though most TCR sequences were rare.

Trimming at V came to 5 bases and at J to 8 bases, leaving 8 bases not matched to a gene. CDR1 is MDHEN, CDR2 SYDVKM, per germline. This CDR3 region has 14 residues. Produced via immunoSEQ multiplex PCR; TCRdb's table is partial and in-frame only. Of some 110,000 clones listed, 88% are singletons. A word on this clone: Its target is not known.

The sequenced material came from PBMCs. The clonotype originates from a woman younger than 35 in good health and CMV-seropositive. This chain links TRBV28 with TRBJ2-1, with TRBD1 matching over 8 bases. CDR3 DNA sequence: TGTGCCAGCAGTGCCCCGACAGGGGTTCATGAGCAGTTCTTC. This encodes CASSAPTGVHEQFF.